This TCR beta chain comes out of a study of T cell changes during pregnancy in multiple sclerosis. Profiling relied on immunoSEQ multiplex PCR, and the TCRdb table lists in-frame clones only, not all of them. Among roughly 110,000 clones listed, about nine tenths were seen once. Sample: peripheral blood, taken in the third trimester of pregnancy. This TCR was recovered from a female donor in good health, enrolled as a control in a pregnancy study.

CDR3 coding DNA: TGTGCCAGCTCACCTAGTGCCAAATCGTTTGATTACGAGCAGTACTTC. Translation: CASSPSAKSFDYEQYF. The chain joins TRBV18 to TRBJ2-7; no definite D call. CDR3 size: 16 residues. V dropped 3 bases and J dropped 4 bases, with 19 bases sitting between them. Germline loops: CDR1 KGHSH, CDR2 LQKENI.